These 23 T cell receptor beta chains share one sample of origin, sequenced in a study of cytomegalovirus exposure and HLA in healthy donors. Amplification used 60 Vbeta primers and 13 Jbeta primers. Profiling relied on immunoSEQ multiplex PCR, and the TCRdb table lists in-frame clones only, not all of them. Of about 200,000 clones listed, around 77% are singletons. Sequencing was performed on PBMCs. Receptors were obtained from a man aged 30 to 39 in good health and CMV-seronegative.

The chain has TRBV9 and TRBJ2-6, with D uncertain. V gave up 0 bases and J gave up 3 bases, with 7 bases separating them. The CDR3 spans 15 residues. Germline CDR1 reads SGDLS; CDR2 reads YYNGEE. CDR3 residues: CASSVDEVGANVLTF. The CDR3 DNA follows: TGTGCCAGCAGCGTAGATGAGGTTGGGGCCAACGTCCTGACTTTC.

This clone was seen a few times. In nucleotides, the CDR3 is TGCGCCAGCAGCTTGGCTCTAGCGGGAGACGAAGATACGCAGTATTTT. It yields the protein CASSLALAGDEDTQYF. The V and J genes are TRBV5-1 and TRBJ2-3; the match to TRBD2 covers 10 bases. The CDR3 spans 16 residues. Germline CDR1 reads SGHRS; CDR2 reads YFSETQ. After removal of 0 bases from V and 5 bases from J, the junction contained 6 bases not matched to a gene.

J is TRBJ1-5 and V is TRBV7-2; D is unclear. Germline V gene data show CDR1 as SGHTA and CDR2 as FQGNSA. This CDR3 comprises 15 residues. Deletions cut 2 bases from V and 2 bases from J, with 10 bases between. In DNA, the CDR3 is TGTGCCAGCAGCTTATTTAATCAGGGCAATCAGCCCCAGCATTTT. As protein: CASSLFNQGNQPQHF.

CDR3 bases: TGTGCCAGCAGCGTAGGGGCGATGGGTAATGAAAAACTGTTTTTT. This encodes CASSVGAMGNEKLFF. The chain has TRBV9 and TRBJ1-4; D ambiguous. Per the germline V gene, CDR1 is SGDLS and CDR2 is YYNGEE. This CDR3 contains 15 residues. V shed 0 bases and J shed 4 bases, with 10 bases lying between them. The variable domain in full, completed from reference TRBV9 and TRBJ1-4, reads DSGVTQTPKHLITATGQRVTLRCSPRSGDLSVYWYQQSLDQGLQFLIQYYNGEERAKGNILERFSAQQFPDLHSELNLSSLELGDSALYFCASSVGAMGNEKLFFGSGTQLSVL.

V gene TRBV5-5 combines with J gene TRBJ2-7; D possibly corresponds to TRBD2 (6 bases). CDR3 length: 13 amino acids. CDR1 and CDR2 from the germline V gene are SGHKS and YYEKEE (reference sequence). V was cut by 0 bases and J by 7 bases, with 11 bases left in between. The CDR3 is CASSLGLGVEQYF. The CDR3 nucleotides are TGTGCCAGCAGCTTGGGACTAGGTGTAGAGCAGTACTTC.

This chain joins TRBV20-1 and TRBJ2-7; unclear D gene. Germline lookup yields CDR1 DFQATT and CDR2 SNEGSKA (reference sequence). This CDR3 comprises 11 residues. V shed 1 base and J shed 5 bases, with 6 bases lying between them. The CDR3 coding sequence is TGCAGTGCTAGAGCAGGCAACGAGCAGTACTTC. Amino acids: CSARAGNEQYF.

The chain couples TRBV21-1 to TRBJ2-7; the table's D gene call, TRBD2, was not cross checked with the DNA. TRBV21-1 represents a pseudogene. This CDR3 has 14 amino acids. CDR3 loop: CASSRILRSYEQYF. The DNA of the CDR3 is TGTGCCAGCAGCAGAATACTTCGATCCTACGAGCAGTACTTC.

This clone has a single count. The chain carries TRBV4-1 and TRBJ2-7; tentative D call: TRBD2 (6 bases). CDR1 is MGHRA, CDR2 YSYEKL, per germline. The CDR3 runs 16 residues. V was shortened by 4 bases and J by 4 bases, with 20 bases between the two germline ends. The CDR3 sequence is CASSRSMGGRSYEQYF. In nucleotides, the CDR3 is TGCGCCAGCAGCCGCTCTATGGGAGGACGGTCGTACGAGCAGTACTTC.

This clone was observed a handful of times. The rearrangement uses TRBV4-1 and TRBJ1-4; no clear D gene. The CDR3 loop spans 15 amino acids. Per the germline V gene, CDR1 is MGHRA and CDR2 is YSYEKL. V was trimmed by 1 base and J by 8 bases, leaving 14 bases between them. CDR3 in amino acids: CASSQGETREEKLFF. The DNA for the CDR3 is TGCGCCAGCAGCCAAGGGGAGACACGAGAAGAAAAACTGTTTTTT.

This chain joins TRBV27 and TRBJ2-2; D is possibly TRBD2 (5 bases). CDR1 is MNHEY, CDR2 SMNVEV, per germline (reference sequence). The V end lost 2 bases, the J end lost 4 bases, and 8 bases lay between the germline ends. The CDR3 is 14 amino acids. The CDR3 protein is CASSLSRGTGELFF. The CDR3 region has the DNA TGTGCCAGCAGTTTAAGTCGGGGCACCGGGGAGCTGTTTTTT.

The chain couples TRBV9 to TRBJ1-2; TRBD1 aligns across 8 bases. V shed 3 bases and J 8 bases; nucleotides not matched to a gene: 9. This CDR3 contains 14 residues. Germline assignment: CDR1 SGDLS and CDR2 YYNGEE. The CDR3 region is CASSGPRTGRGYTF. CDR3 coding DNA: TGTGCCAGCAGCGGCCCCCGGACAGGGCGCGGCTACACCTTC.

The rearrangement uses TRBV15 and TRBJ2-7; TRBD1 might be the D (6 bases). V was trimmed by 0 bases and J by 2 bases, leaving 8 bases between them. Germline loops: CDR1 LNHNV, CDR2 YYDKDF (reference sequence). This CDR3 spans 14 amino acids. CDR3 coding DNA: TGTGCCACCAGCAGAGAGGCAGGGGCCTACGAGCAGTACTTC. This encodes CATSREAGAYEQYF.

The rearrangement uses TRBV18 and TRBJ1-1; D gene uncertain. The CDR3 sequence is 14 residues long. V was trimmed by 4 bases and J by 2 bases, leaving 11 bases between them. CDR1 and CDR2 (germline): KGHSH, LQKENI. The CDR3 loop is CASSLQTGNTEAFF. DNA of the CDR3: TGTGCCAGCTCACTACAGACGGGAAACACTGAAGCTTTCTTT. The full variable domain, its missing parts supplied by reference TRBV18 and TRBJ1-1, is NAGVMQNPRHLVRRRGQEARLRCSPMKGHSHVYWYRQLPEEGLKFMVYLQKENIIDESGMPKERFSAEFPKEGPSILRIQQVVRGDSAAYFCASSLQTGNTEAFFGQGTRLTVV.

This rearrangement joins TRBV10-3 to TRBJ2-7; 8 positions match TRBD2. This CDR3 is 13 amino acids long. Unmatched junction bases numbered 11, after V lost 11 bases and J lost 5 bases. Germline loops: CDR1 ENHRY, CDR2 SYGVKD. The chain's CDR3 is CAVGGARGDEQYF. CDR3 sequence (DNA): TGTGCCGTCGGGGGGGCAAGAGGGGACGAGCAGTACTTC.

The chain employs TRBV7-2 and TRBJ2-5, with a weak D call TRBD1 (6 bases). The CDR3 extends over 17 amino acids. Deletions cut 4 bases from V and 3 bases from J, with 21 bases between. CDR1 is SGHTA, CDR2 FQGNSA, per germline. The CDR3, as DNA: TGTGCCAGCAGCTCAGCCCGACTCCAGGGGTCGGAAGAGACCCAGTACTTC. Its protein is CASSSARLQGSEETQYF.

V gene TRBV7-9 combines with J gene TRBJ1-1, with D possibly TRBD1 on 6 matching bases. Germline CDR1 and CDR2: SEHNR and FQNEAQ (reference sequence). V lost 5 bases, J lost 0 bases, and 13 bases lay in between. The CDR3 is made up of 15 amino acids. The CDR3 is CASSPRQEMNTEAFF. In DNA, the CDR3 is TGTGCCAGCAGCCCCCGACAGGAGATGAACACTGAAGCTTTCTTT.

This clone came up once. V gene TRBV19 combines with J gene TRBJ1-5; D gene uncertain. The CDR3 contains 14 residues. Trimming stripped 3 bases from V and 6 bases from J, with 12 bases between. Per the germline V gene, CDR1 is LNHDA and CDR2 is SQIVND (reference sequence). CDR3 residues: CASSIVMGAQPQHF. In DNA form, the CDR3 reads TGTGCCAGTAGTATTGTAATGGGAGCTCAGCCCCAGCATTTT.

V gene TRBV7-9 combines with J gene TRBJ2-2, with 12 nucleotides matching TRBD2. Looked up from germline, CDR1 is SEHNR and CDR2 is FQNEAQ (reference sequence). This CDR3 is built from 17 residues. After removal of 5 bases from V and 1 base from J, the junction contained 5 bases not matched to a gene. Here the CDR3 reads CASSRGLAGLNTGELFF. Written as DNA, the CDR3 is TGTGCCAGCAGCCGTGGACTAGCGGGATTGAACACCGGGGAGCTGTTTTTT. The full variable domain, rest sourced from reference TRBV7-9 and TRBJ2-2, is DTGVSQNPRHKITKRGQNVTFRCDPISEHNRLYWYRQTLGQGPEFLTYFQNEAQLEKSRLLSDRFSAERPKGSFSTLEIQRTEQGDSAMYLCASSRGLAGLNTGELFFGEGSRLTVL.

The gene calls are TRBV7-9 and TRBJ2-5; weak D call: TRBD1 (5 bases). The V end lost 1 base, the J end lost 2 bases, and 14 bases lay between the germline ends. Germline V lookup: CDR1 SEHNR, CDR2 FQNEAQ (reference sequence). This CDR3 has 16 residues. For the CDR3, the DNA is TGTGCCAGCAGCTTAGAATGGGGCGCCTTGCAAGAGACCCAGTACTTC. Protein sequence: CASSLEWGALQETQYF.

The rearrangement joins TRBV28 to TRBJ1-4, with D perhaps matching TRBD1 (6 bases). Trimming took off 8 bases at V and 7 bases at J, with 14 bases between the two ends. The CDR3 runs to 13 residues. Germline values: CDR1 MDHEN, CDR2 SYDVKM. The CDR3 is CASGGGVVEKLFF. The CDR3 DNA is TGTGCCAGCGGGGGCGGAGTTGTTGAAAAACTGTTTTTT.

The J gene is TRBJ1-1, the V gene TRBV25-1; 10 bases are a match to TRBD1. V shed 4 bases, J shed 1 base, and the junction held 9 bases outside the gene matches. CDR1 and CDR2 from the germline V gene are MGHDK and SYGVNS. The CDR3 totals 17 residues. In DNA form, the CDR3 reads TGTGCCAGCAGTGGAGGGCCCGGGACAGGGGCGAACACTGAAGCTTTCTTT. Its protein product is CASSGGPGTGANTEAFF.

This clone was found a few times. This chain joins TRBV18 and TRBJ2-7; 7 bases map to TRBD1. The CDR3 sequence is 14 residues long. J was trimmed by 4 bases and V by 6 bases; bases with no gene match: 9. Germline CDR1 and CDR2: KGHSH and LQKENI. CDR3 nucleotide sequence: TGTGCCAGCTCTCCGGGACAGTCAGCATACGAGCAGTACTTC. It is translated as CASSPGQSAYEQYF.

The table lists this clone with a few counts. The chain is built from TRBV9 and TRBJ2-4; a possible D gene is TRBD1 (6 bases). CDR3 length: 13 amino acids. The V and J ends lost 4 bases and 8 bases respectively, with 13 bases between them. The germline CDR1 and CDR2 sequences are SGDLS and YYNGEE. CDR3 DNA: TGTGCCAGCAGCTCGCCGGGACATGACATTCAGTACTTC. It is translated as CASSSPGHDIQYF.